This is a list of T cell receptor beta chains from one sample in a study of CD8+ T cells in alopecia areata. The repertoire was sequenced with immunoSEQ multiplex PCR; TCRdb's copy has only in-frame clones and lacks some. Seen here are around 100,000 clones, roughly three fifths observed once, and the top ten hold 12%. The sample in question was CD8+ T cells sorted from blood, obtained at week 24, from a patient treated with tofacitinib. These receptors came from a human donor with alopecia areata. Each CDR3 is given with its conserved first and last residue. Fields, in order: CDR3 protein, CDR3 DNA, J gene, clone size, V gene, D gene. The D gene is left open where the match is weak. Part of the rows lack a size; the others show once, few, many or a class for expanded clones.

cdr3_aa: CSVDTAREPYGYTF
cdr3_nt: TGCAGCGTTGATACGGCGAGGGAACCCTATGGCTACACCTTC
j_call: TRBJ1-2
clone_size: NA
v_call: TRBV29-1
d_call: NA

cdr3_aa: CASSTSGGGASDTQYF
cdr3_nt: TGTGCCAGCAGCACCTCAGGAGGGGGGGCCTCCGATACGCAGTATTTT
j_call: TRBJ2-3
clone_size: NA
v_call: TRBV13
d_call: NA

cdr3_aa: CAISETGVSETQYF
cdr3_nt: TGTGCCATCAGTGAAACAGGGGTGTCGGAGACCCAGTACTTC
j_call: TRBJ2-5
clone_size: NA
v_call: TRBV10-3
d_call: TRBD1

cdr3_aa: CSVEVGTGIEQYF
cdr3_nt: TGCAGCGTTGAGGTCGGGACAGGGATCGAGCAGTACTTC
j_call: TRBJ2-7
clone_size: NA
v_call: TRBV29-1
d_call: TRBD1

cdr3_aa: CASSLGSVVDF
cdr3_nt: TGCGCCAGCAGCTTGGGATCGGTGGTTGACTTC
j_call: TRBJ2-7
clone_size: few
v_call: TRBV5-1
d_call: NA

cdr3_aa: CSVDLEGSNYGYTF
cdr3_nt: TGCAGCGTTGATTTGGAGGGATCTAACTATGGCTACACCTTC
j_call: TRBJ1-2
clone_size: NA
v_call: TRBV29-1
d_call: NA

cdr3_aa: CASSIRHPSYEQYF
cdr3_nt: TGTGCCAGTAGTATCCGCCATCCTTCCTACGAGCAGTACTTC
j_call: TRBJ2-7
clone_size: NA
v_call: TRBV19
d_call: NA

cdr3_aa: CASSYQENSNYGYTF
cdr3_nt: TGTGCCAGCAGTTACCAGGAGAACTCTAACTATGGCTACACCTTC
j_call: TRBJ1-2
clone_size: NA
v_call: TRBV6-5
d_call: NA

cdr3_aa: CASSLGVPGTNEQYF
cdr3_nt: TGCGCCAGCAGCTTGGGAGTCCCGGGGACGAACGAGCAGTACTTC
j_call: TRBJ2-7
clone_size: NA
v_call: TRBV5-1
d_call: NA

cdr3_aa: CASSFVAGGGTEAFF
cdr3_nt: TGTGCCAGCAGTTTTGTCGCAGGGGGAGGGACTGAAGCTTTCTTT
j_call: TRBJ1-1
clone_size: few
v_call: TRBV27
d_call: TRBD1

cdr3_aa: CASRGRQGPEQYF
cdr3_nt: TGTGCCAGCAGGGGCCGGCAGGGTCCCGAGCAGTACTTC
j_call: TRBJ2-7
clone_size: NA
v_call: TRBV6-5
d_call: NA

cdr3_aa: CASSLMGEQYF
cdr3_nt: TGTGCCAGCAGCTTAATGGGGGAGCAGTACTTC
j_call: TRBJ2-7
clone_size: NA
v_call: TRBV13
d_call: NA

cdr3_aa: CASSSPPSGGAEQFF
cdr3_nt: TGTGCCAGCAGCTCACCACCATCGGGGGGGGCCGAGCAGTTCTTC
j_call: TRBJ2-1
clone_size: NA
v_call: TRBV7-8
d_call: TRBD2

cdr3_aa: CASSGPDYGYTF
cdr3_nt: TGTGCCAGCAGTGGCCCAGATTATGGCTACACCTTC
j_call: TRBJ1-2
clone_size: NA
v_call: TRBV2
d_call: NA

cdr3_aa: CASSPLAGAYAGELFF
cdr3_nt: TGTGCCAGCAGCCCACTTGCGGGGGCCTACGCCGGGGAGCTGTTTTTT
j_call: TRBJ2-2
clone_size: NA
v_call: TRBV14
d_call: NA

cdr3_aa: CASTILRDSNTGELFF
cdr3_nt: TGTGCCAGTACCATTCTCCGGGACAGTAACACCGGGGAGCTGTTTTTT
j_call: TRBJ2-2
clone_size: NA
v_call: TRBV19
d_call: TRBD1

cdr3_aa: CASGYRGRSTEAFF
cdr3_nt: TGTGCTAGTGGCTACAGGGGAAGGAGCACTGAAGCTTTCTTT
j_call: TRBJ1-1
clone_size: NA
v_call: TRBV12-5
d_call: TRBD1

cdr3_aa: CASSLRLVHEQFF
cdr3_nt: TGTGCCAGCAGCCTGCGACTAGTCCATGAGCAGTTCTTC
j_call: TRBJ2-1
clone_size: NA
v_call: TRBV14
d_call: NA

cdr3_aa: CASSWGTAQETQYF
cdr3_nt: TGTGCCAGCAGCTGGGGGACAGCACAAGAGACCCAGTACTTC
j_call: TRBJ2-5
clone_size: NA
v_call: TRBV13
d_call: TRBD1

cdr3_aa: CAISYTGELFF
cdr3_nt: TGTGCCATCAGCTACACCGGGGAGCTGTTTTTT
j_call: TRBJ2-2
clone_size: few
v_call: TRBV10-3
d_call: NA

cdr3_aa: CASSPLYGTSYSGANVLTF
cdr3_nt: TGTGCCAGCAGCCCCCTTTATGGGACCTCATACTCTGGGGCCAACGTCCTGACTTTC
j_call: TRBJ2-6
clone_size: few
v_call: TRBV14
d_call: NA

cdr3_aa: CASSPITSLDGYTF
cdr3_nt: TGCGCCAGCAGCCCCATCACCAGCCTCGATGGCTACACCTTC
j_call: TRBJ1-2
clone_size: few
v_call: TRBV4-1
d_call: NA

cdr3_aa: CASSSTGGAYEQYF
cdr3_nt: TGTGCCAGCAGTTCAACAGGGGGAGCCTACGAGCAGTACTTC
j_call: TRBJ2-7
clone_size: NA
v_call: TRBV27
d_call: TRBD1

cdr3_aa: CASSQDKVPAGEAGELFF
cdr3_nt: TGCGCCAGCAGCCAAGATAAAGTCCCAGCGGGGGAGGCCGGGGAGCTGTTTTTT
j_call: TRBJ2-2
clone_size: NA
v_call: TRBV4-3
d_call: TRBD2

cdr3_aa: CASSTTSGVKSAQNGYTF
cdr3_nt: TGTGCCAGCAGCACCACCTCGGGGGTGAAGAGCGCTCAAAATGGCTACACCTTC
j_call: TRBJ1-2
clone_size: NA
v_call: TRBV7-9
d_call: NA

cdr3_aa: CASSRTLSTDEQYF
cdr3_nt: TGCGCCAGCAGCCGGACTTTAAGTACCGACGAGCAGTACTTC
j_call: TRBJ2-7
clone_size: NA
v_call: TRBV4-1
d_call: NA

cdr3_aa: CASSQDGRARGSPLHF
cdr3_nt: TGCGCCAGCAGCCAAGATGGCAGAGCAAGAGGATCACCCCTCCACTTT
j_call: TRBJ1-6
clone_size: NA
v_call: TRBV4-1
d_call: NA

cdr3_aa: CSVEDEQGLVTF
cdr3_nt: TGCAGCGTTGAAGATGAACAGGGGCTAGTCACCTTC
j_call: TRBJ1-2
clone_size: NA
v_call: TRBV29-1
d_call: TRBD1

cdr3_aa: CAWTVRESDTDTQYF
cdr3_nt: TGTGCCTGGACCGTCAGGGAATCAGATACGGATACGCAGTATTTT
j_call: TRBJ2-3
clone_size: NA
v_call: TRBV30
d_call: NA

cdr3_aa: CASTYEGYSTF
cdr3_nt: TGTGCCAGCACCTACGAGGGGTACAGCACCTTC
j_call: TRBJ1-2
clone_size: NA
v_call: TRBV6-6
d_call: NA

cdr3_aa: CASTPTRRENEQFF
cdr3_nt: TGTGCCAGCACTCCAACTCGTAGAGAGAATGAGCAGTTCTTC
j_call: TRBJ2-1
clone_size: NA
v_call: TRBV19
d_call: NA

cdr3_aa: CASSFSADTEAFF
cdr3_nt: TGTGCCAGCAGTTTTTCGGCGGACACTGAAGCTTTCTTT
j_call: TRBJ1-1
clone_size: NA
v_call: TRBV27
d_call: NA

cdr3_aa: CASSPLSSDSPLHF
cdr3_nt: TGTGCCAGCAGCCCACTTTCTAGTGATTCACCCCTCCACTTT
j_call: TRBJ1-6
clone_size: once
v_call: TRBV13
d_call: NA

cdr3_aa: CASSLVGTDEQYF
cdr3_nt: TGTGCCAGCAGCTTAGTCGGGACCGACGAGCAGTACTTC
j_call: TRBJ2-7
clone_size: NA
v_call: TRBV11-2
d_call: NA

cdr3_aa: CASSLFQGRNTEAFF
cdr3_nt: TGCGCCAGCAGCTTATTCCAGGGGAGAAACACTGAAGCTTTCTTT
j_call: TRBJ1-1
clone_size: few
v_call: TRBV5-1
d_call: NA

cdr3_aa: CASSYGIPYEQYF
cdr3_nt: TGTGCCAGCAGTTATGGAATTCCCTACGAGCAGTACTTC
j_call: TRBJ2-7
clone_size: NA
v_call: TRBV6-5
d_call: NA

cdr3_aa: CASSQDRDTEAFF
cdr3_nt: TGCGCCAGCAGCCAAGACAGAGACACTGAAGCTTTCTTT
j_call: TRBJ1-1
clone_size: few
v_call: TRBV4-3
d_call: NA

cdr3_aa: CASSELDSSTDTQYF
cdr3_nt: TGTGCCAGCAGTGAGCTCGACTCTAGCACAGATACGCAGTATTTT
j_call: TRBJ2-3
clone_size: few
v_call: TRBV6-4
d_call: NA

cdr3_aa: CASSLGSDPAVQYF
cdr3_nt: TGTGCCAGCAGCTTGGGTAGCGATCCAGCGGTCCAGTACTTC
j_call: TRBJ2-5
clone_size: NA
v_call: TRBV5-6
d_call: NA

cdr3_aa: CASSAWTSGGPDTQYF
cdr3_nt: TGTGCCAGCAGTGCCTGGACTAGCGGGGGACCAGATACGCAGTATTTT
j_call: TRBJ2-3
clone_size: NA
v_call: TRBV27
d_call: TRBD2

cdr3_aa: CASSVESAGGSTDTQYF
cdr3_nt: TGTGCCAGCAGCGTAGAATCAGCGGGGGGCTCCACAGATACGCAGTATTTT
j_call: TRBJ2-3
clone_size: few
v_call: TRBV9
d_call: TRBD2

cdr3_aa: CASREQMRTEAFF
cdr3_nt: TGTGCCAGCCGGGAGCAGATGAGAACTGAAGCTTTCTTT
j_call: TRBJ1-1
clone_size: NA
v_call: TRBV13
d_call: NA

cdr3_aa: CASSLSGFYEQYF
cdr3_nt: TGTGCCAGCAGTTTATCAGGGTTCTACGAGCAGTACTTC
j_call: TRBJ2-7
clone_size: NA
v_call: TRBV27
d_call: NA

cdr3_aa: CASSSYGITEAFF
cdr3_nt: TGTGCCAGCAGCTCCTACGGAATCACTGAAGCTTTCTTT
j_call: TRBJ1-1
clone_size: NA
v_call: TRBV7-6
d_call: NA

cdr3_aa: CASSPMGADYNSPLHF
cdr3_nt: TGTGCCAGCAGCCCCATGGGGGCTGACTATAATTCACCCCTCCACTTT
j_call: TRBJ1-6
clone_size: NA
v_call: TRBV5-6
d_call: NA

cdr3_aa: CSVDLTDSYEQYF
cdr3_nt: TGCAGCGTTGATTTGACGGACTCCTACGAGCAGTACTTC
j_call: TRBJ2-7
clone_size: NA
v_call: TRBV29-1
d_call: NA

cdr3_aa: CASSLGEANQPQHF
cdr3_nt: TGTGCCAGCAGCTTAGGGGAAGCAAATCAGCCCCAGCATTTT
j_call: TRBJ1-5
clone_size: NA
v_call: TRBV11-2
d_call: NA

cdr3_aa: CASSYGTGDLYEQYF
cdr3_nt: TGTGCCAGCAGCTACGGGACAGGGGACCTCTACGAGCAGTACTTC
j_call: TRBJ2-7
clone_size: once
v_call: TRBV7-9
d_call: TRBD1

cdr3_aa: CASSLAGGRETQYF
cdr3_nt: TGTGCCAGCAGTCTAGCGGGGGGGCGAGAGACCCAGTACTTC
j_call: TRBJ2-5
clone_size: NA
v_call: TRBV13
d_call: TRBD2

cdr3_aa: CSVGSVGDTEAFF
cdr3_nt: TGCAGCGTTGGATCGGTGGGGGACACTGAAGCTTTCTTT
j_call: TRBJ1-1
clone_size: NA
v_call: TRBV29-1
d_call: NA

cdr3_aa: CASSIRIGDTDTQYF
cdr3_nt: TGTGCCAGTAGTATACGTATAGGAGACACAGATACGCAGTATTTT
j_call: TRBJ2-3
clone_size: NA
v_call: TRBV19
d_call: NA

cdr3_aa: CASSIVPRGGYNEQFF
cdr3_nt: TGTGCCAGCAGCATAGTACCTAGGGGTGGCTACAATGAGCAGTTCTTC
j_call: TRBJ2-1
clone_size: few
v_call: TRBV7-9
d_call: NA

cdr3_aa: CASSYGGENYEQYF
cdr3_nt: TGTGCCAGCAGTTACGGGGGGGAAAACTACGAGCAGTACTTC
j_call: TRBJ2-7
clone_size: NA
v_call: TRBV6-5
d_call: TRBD2

cdr3_aa: CASRLAGSIDTQYF
cdr3_nt: TGTGCCAGCAGGTTAGCGGGGTCAATAGATACGCAGTATTTT
j_call: TRBJ2-3
clone_size: NA
v_call: TRBV2
d_call: TRBD2

cdr3_aa: CASSLGRNYGYTF
cdr3_nt: TGTGCCAGCAGTTTAGGTAGAAACTATGGCTACACCTTC
j_call: TRBJ1-2
clone_size: NA
v_call: TRBV27
d_call: NA

cdr3_aa: CASSPLGEGATDTQYF
cdr3_nt: TGTGCCAGTAGTCCCCTTGGGGAGGGGGCCACAGATACGCAGTATTTT
j_call: TRBJ2-3
clone_size: few
v_call: TRBV19
d_call: NA

cdr3_aa: CASSQGSAGVTNEQFF
cdr3_nt: TGTGCCAGCAGCCAGGGCTCAGCGGGGGTTACCAATGAGCAGTTCTTC
j_call: TRBJ2-1
clone_size: NA
v_call: TRBV27
d_call: TRBD2

cdr3_aa: CATSRESAGGNQPQHF
cdr3_nt: TGTGCCACCAGCAGAGAGAGTGCAGGGGGCAATCAGCCCCAGCATTTT
j_call: TRBJ1-5
clone_size: NA
v_call: TRBV15
d_call: NA

cdr3_aa: CASSMTGGYQPQHF
cdr3_nt: TGTGCCAGTAGTATGACAGGAGGGTATCAGCCCCAGCATTTT
j_call: TRBJ1-5
clone_size: NA
v_call: TRBV19
d_call: NA